Listed below are T cell receptor beta chains from one sample, sequenced in a study of T cell responses to AZD1222 COVID-19 vaccine. Profiled with immunoSEQ multiplex PCR; TCRdb holds only in-frame clones, not every one. This sample has 110,000 or so clones, with nearly 90% found just once. Sample: peripheral blood, taken on day 0 of MenACWY control vaccination. Receptor source: an adult in good health. Each CDR3 is given with its conserved first and last residue. Fields, in order: CDR3 DNA, CDR3 protein, clone size, D gene, V gene, J gene. A D gene is named only where the DNA matches it firmly. Some rows have no size entry. The others give once, few or many, or a class for an expanded clone.

cdr3_nt: TGTGCCAGCAGTCCCCTCAGTCAAGGTGAGCAGTTCTTC; cdr3_aa: CASSPLSQGEQFF; clone_size: NA; d_call: NA; v_call: TRBV6-5; j_call: TRBJ2-1
cdr3_nt: TGTGCCAGCAGCCAGGGGATAATGAACACTGAAGCTTTCTTT; cdr3_aa: CASSQGIMNTEAFF; clone_size: once; d_call: NA; v_call: TRBV3-1/TRBV3-2; j_call: TRBJ1-1
cdr3_nt: TGTGCCAGCAGTGAAGCGTCATGGGTCAGGCCCGAGGACGAGCAGTACTTC; cdr3_aa: CASSEASWVRPEDEQYF; clone_size: NA; d_call: NA; v_call: TRBV6-1; j_call: TRBJ2-7
cdr3_nt: TGTGCCAGTAAGGCACAGGGTCATCAGCCCCAGCATTTT; cdr3_aa: CASKAQGHQPQHF; clone_size: NA; d_call: NA; v_call: TRBV19; j_call: TRBJ1-5
cdr3_nt: TGCAGCGGAAGACGGAGGAACACTGAAGCTTTCTTT; cdr3_aa: CSGRRRNTEAFF; clone_size: NA; d_call: NA; v_call: TRBV29-1; j_call: TRBJ1-1
cdr3_nt: TGTGCCAGCAGTTTATCGATTAGGACTGAAGCTTTCTTT; cdr3_aa: CASSLSIRTEAFF; clone_size: once; d_call: NA; v_call: TRBV27; j_call: TRBJ1-1
cdr3_nt: TGTGCCAGTAGTCCACGGGGGCTAGCGGCTCCGAACACCGGGGAGCTGTTTTTT; cdr3_aa: CASSPRGLAAPNTGELFF; clone_size: NA; d_call: NA; v_call: TRBV19; j_call: TRBJ2-2
cdr3_nt: TGTGCCAGCAGGGGCGGGGGCACAGATACGCAGTATTTT; cdr3_aa: CASRGGGTDTQYF; clone_size: NA; d_call: NA; v_call: TRBV7-3; j_call: TRBJ2-3
cdr3_nt: TGTGCCAGCAGCCAAGAGACAGGGGCACACACCATATATTTT; cdr3_aa: CASSQETGAHTIYF; clone_size: NA; d_call: TRBD1; v_call: TRBV3-1/TRBV3-2; j_call: TRBJ1-3
cdr3_nt: TGTGCCAGCAGCCAATACAGGGTCCCTGTATACGGCTACACCTTC; cdr3_aa: CASSQYRVPVYGYTF; clone_size: NA; d_call: NA; v_call: TRBV14; j_call: TRBJ1-2
cdr3_nt: TGTGCCAGCAGCGCCGGGGGAGGGGGCTCTGGAAACACCATATATTTT; cdr3_aa: CASSAGGGGSGNTIYF; clone_size: few; d_call: NA; v_call: TRBV7-8; j_call: TRBJ1-3
cdr3_nt: TGTGCCAGCAGAACCGGGACAGGGCACTATGGCTACACCTTC; cdr3_aa: CASRTGTGHYGYTF; clone_size: NA; d_call: TRBD1; v_call: TRBV28; j_call: TRBJ1-2
cdr3_nt: TGTGCCACCAGCGGTTTAGGGGGCATGGGCAATCAGCCCCAGCATTTT; cdr3_aa: CATSGLGGMGNQPQHF; clone_size: NA; d_call: TRBD1; v_call: TRBV15; j_call: TRBJ1-5
cdr3_nt: TGTGCCAGCAGTTTATCTTCCAGTACCTCTAACTATGGCTACACCTTC; cdr3_aa: CASSLSSSTSNYGYTF; clone_size: NA; d_call: NA; v_call: TRBV27; j_call: TRBJ1-2
cdr3_nt: TGTGCCAGCACTCTGGACGGGAACACTGAAGCTTTCTTT; cdr3_aa: CASTLDGNTEAFF; clone_size: NA; d_call: NA; v_call: TRBV12-3/TRBV12-4; j_call: TRBJ1-1
cdr3_nt: TGCAGCGTTATCCGTGACCCCTCAACCCTCTACGAGCAGTACTTC; cdr3_aa: CSVIRDPSTLYEQYF; clone_size: NA; d_call: NA; v_call: TRBV29-1; j_call: TRBJ2-7
cdr3_nt: TGTGCCACCAGTGATCGTAGAATAGGGGACCGGGGTTCGAATGAGCAGTTCTTC; cdr3_aa: CATSDRRIGDRGSNEQFF; clone_size: NA; d_call: NA; v_call: TRBV24-1; j_call: TRBJ2-1
cdr3_nt: TGTGCCAGCAGCCAAGTCCGGCAGGGGGGACCCTTAGGCGGGGAGCTGTTTTTT; cdr3_aa: CASSQVRQGGPLGGELFF; clone_size: NA; d_call: NA; v_call: TRBV14; j_call: TRBJ2-2
cdr3_nt: TGTGCCAGCGCCAAAGGGGGAGGAGAGTACGAGCAGTACTTC; cdr3_aa: CASAKGGGEYEQYF; clone_size: NA; d_call: NA; v_call: TRBV7-3; j_call: TRBJ2-7
cdr3_nt: TGTGCCAGCAGTCTTCGGTATCAGCCCCAGCATTTT; cdr3_aa: CASSLRYQPQHF; clone_size: NA; d_call: NA; v_call: TRBV28; j_call: TRBJ1-5
cdr3_nt: TGTGCCAGCAGTAAGGGACTAAGCTCCTACGAGCAGTACTTC; cdr3_aa: CASSKGLSSYEQYF; clone_size: NA; d_call: TRBD2; v_call: TRBV6-2/TRBV6-3; j_call: TRBJ2-7
cdr3_nt: TGTGCCAGCAGCTTCAGACTCGCCTACGAGCAGTACTTC; cdr3_aa: CASSFRLAYEQYF; clone_size: few; d_call: NA; v_call: TRBV5-6; j_call: TRBJ2-7